One TCR beta chain is described in this entry. Antigen: not known. Samples were taken several times over chemoradiotherapy. Only in-frame clones appear in the TCRdb table, and some are missing; sequencing was by immunoSEQ multiplex PCR. The data hold around 30,000 clones, with 80% to 95% observed a single time. This record belongs to a study of chemoradiotherapy in HPV16-positive cancers. The study's findings and limits: Candidate HPV-specific clones and E7-related TCR motifs grew in tumor during treatment.

Sample: blood, taken from a patient who underwent chemoradiotherapy. The sequence was collected from a human donor with HPV-associated anogenital cancer.

CDR3 sequence (DNA): TGTGCCAGCAGTCCTCCGGGACAGCCGTTCACCTATAGCAATCAGCCCCAGCATTTT. Residues: CASSPPGQPFTYSNQPQHF. The genes are TRBV2 and TRBJ1-5; 7 bases match TRBD1. The CDR3 runs 19 residues. The ends lost 5 bases at V and 0 bases at J; junction bases unmatched: 16. The V gene's germline CDR1 is SNHLY and CDR2 FYNNEI.